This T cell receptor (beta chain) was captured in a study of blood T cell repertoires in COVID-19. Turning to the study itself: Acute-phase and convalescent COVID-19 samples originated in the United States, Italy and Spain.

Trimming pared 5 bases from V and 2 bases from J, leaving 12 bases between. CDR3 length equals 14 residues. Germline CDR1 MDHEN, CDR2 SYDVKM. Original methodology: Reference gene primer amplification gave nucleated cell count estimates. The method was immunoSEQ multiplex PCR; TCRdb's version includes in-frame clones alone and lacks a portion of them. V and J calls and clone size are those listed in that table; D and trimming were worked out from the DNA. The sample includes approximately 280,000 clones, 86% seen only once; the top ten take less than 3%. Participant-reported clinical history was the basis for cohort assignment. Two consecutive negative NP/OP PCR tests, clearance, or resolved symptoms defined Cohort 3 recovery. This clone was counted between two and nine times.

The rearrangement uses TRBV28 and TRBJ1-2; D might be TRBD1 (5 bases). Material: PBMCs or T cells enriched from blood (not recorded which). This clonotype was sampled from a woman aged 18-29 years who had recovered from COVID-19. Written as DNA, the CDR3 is TGTGCCAGCAGTCGGGACTCTCGGAACTATGGCTACACCTTC. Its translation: CASSRDSRNYGYTF.